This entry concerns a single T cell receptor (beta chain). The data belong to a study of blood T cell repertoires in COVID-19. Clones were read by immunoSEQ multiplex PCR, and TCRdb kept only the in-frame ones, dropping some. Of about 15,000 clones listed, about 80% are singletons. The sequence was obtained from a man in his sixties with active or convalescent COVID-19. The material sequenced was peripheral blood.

CDR3 in DNA: TGTGCCAGCAGCAGCCGGGGAGGACGAGAGACCCAGTACTTC. This translates into CASSSRGGRETQYF. The V gene is TRBV27, the J gene TRBJ2-5, with D maybe TRBD2 (6 bases). The CDR3 loop spans 14 amino acids. V dropped 6 bases and J dropped 4 bases, with 15 bases sitting between them. Germline lookup yields CDR1 MNHEY and CDR2 SMNVEV (reference sequence).